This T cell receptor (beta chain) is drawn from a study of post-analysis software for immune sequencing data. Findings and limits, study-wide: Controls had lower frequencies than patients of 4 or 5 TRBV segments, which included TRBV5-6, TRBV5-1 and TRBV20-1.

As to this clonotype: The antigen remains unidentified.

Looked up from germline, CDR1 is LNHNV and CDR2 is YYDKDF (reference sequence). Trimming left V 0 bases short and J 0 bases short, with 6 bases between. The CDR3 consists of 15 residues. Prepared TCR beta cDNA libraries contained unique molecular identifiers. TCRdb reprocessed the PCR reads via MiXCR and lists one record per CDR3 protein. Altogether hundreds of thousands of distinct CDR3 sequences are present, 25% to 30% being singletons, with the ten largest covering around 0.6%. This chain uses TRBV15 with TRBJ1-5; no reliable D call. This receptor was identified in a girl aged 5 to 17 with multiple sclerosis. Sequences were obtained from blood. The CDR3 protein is CATSRDTLSNQPQHF. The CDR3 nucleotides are TGTGCCACCAGCAGAGATACCCTTAGCAATCAGCCCCAGCATTTT.